The T cell receptor beta chain described here comes from a study of cytomegalovirus exposure and HLA in healthy donors. CDR3 length equals 17 residues. Regarding the study as a whole: Most TCRs appeared rarely, but some public TCRs recurred in many donors. TRBV6-2, TRBV6-3 and other indistinguishable V segments were excluded.

A word on this clone: Its antigen remains unknown.

The PCR was carried out with 60 Vbeta primers and 13 Jbeta primers. Under the authors' procedure: In a later analysis, 60 million to 90 million unique TCR beta chains included roughly 11 million shared by two or more donors. Produced via immunoSEQ multiplex PCR; TCRdb's table is partial and in-frame only. Clone size and V and J calls were adopted from that table, with D and trimming inferred from the DNA. The repertoire has 150,000 to 200,000 clones, about three quarters of them found once; the top ten carry 0.9% to 1.2%. The receptor comes from a woman between 40 and 50 years old in good health and CMV-seronegative. V is TRBV21-1 and J is TRBJ2-2; TRBD2, the table's D call, lacks a check against the DNA. TRBV21-1 has pseudogene status. Sequences were obtained from PBMCs. CDR3 residues: CASLGTSGRKNTGELFF. CDR3 coding DNA: TGTGCCAGCTTAGGGACTAGCGGGAGGAAGAACACCGGGGAGCTGTTTTTT.